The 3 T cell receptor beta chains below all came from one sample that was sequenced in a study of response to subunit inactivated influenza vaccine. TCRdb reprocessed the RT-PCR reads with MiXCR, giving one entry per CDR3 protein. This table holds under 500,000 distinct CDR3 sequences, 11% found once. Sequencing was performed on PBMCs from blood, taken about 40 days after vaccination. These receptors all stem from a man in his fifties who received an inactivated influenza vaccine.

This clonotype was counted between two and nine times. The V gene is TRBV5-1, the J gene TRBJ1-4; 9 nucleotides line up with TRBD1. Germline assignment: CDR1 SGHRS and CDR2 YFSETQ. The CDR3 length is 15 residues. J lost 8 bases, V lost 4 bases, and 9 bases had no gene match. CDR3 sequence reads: CASSTSGTGTEKLFF. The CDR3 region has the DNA TGCGCCAGCAGCACATCCGGGACAGGGACGGAAAAACTGTTTTTT.

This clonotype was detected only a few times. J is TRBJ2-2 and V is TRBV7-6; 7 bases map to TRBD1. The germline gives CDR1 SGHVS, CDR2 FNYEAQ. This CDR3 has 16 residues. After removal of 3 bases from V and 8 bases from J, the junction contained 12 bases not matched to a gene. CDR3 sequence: CASSFSYRGISGELFF. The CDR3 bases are TGTGCCAGCAGCTTCTCCTACAGGGGAATATCTGGGGAGCTGTTTTTT.

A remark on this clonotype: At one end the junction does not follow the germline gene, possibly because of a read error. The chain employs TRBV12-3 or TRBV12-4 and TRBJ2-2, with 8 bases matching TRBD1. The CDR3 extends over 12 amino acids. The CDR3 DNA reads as TGTGCCAGCAGTCAGGGGGCCGGGGAGCTGATTTTT. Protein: CASSQGAGELIF.